This T cell receptor (beta chain) stems from a study of CD4 T cells in relation to SARS-CoV-2 and coronaviruses. Across the study: ViraFEST: approximately eleven-day antigen culture of PBMCs, then TCR beta CDR3 sequencing. Study results and caveats: About 65% of donors had memory CD4+ clonotypes crossrecognizing SARS-CoV-2 and common cold coronavirus spike.

The unexposed donors gave CD4+ T cells in about 2011-2018, prior to COVID-19. CD4+ T cells were isolated from the cells after 10 days of culture. As cell numbers allowed, unexposed-donor CD4+ T cells faced SARS-CoV-2 S/N and four cold-coronavirus spikes. The germline V gene has CDR1 SEHNR and CDR2 FQNEAQ (reference sequence). This CDR3 region has 16 residues. Trimming removed 6 bases from V and 4 bases from J; junction bases left unmatched: 6. The method was immunoSEQ multiplex PCR; TCRdb's version includes in-frame clones alone and lacks a portion of them. The sample lists 28,000 or so clones, roughly four fifths occurring once. Remarks on this clone: Its cognate antigen is unknown.

This clonotype was sampled from a human donor in good health. The V call is TRBV7-9, the J call TRBJ2-3; 14 bases agree with TRBD2. The sample consisted of CD4+ T cells from PBMCs, cultured in vitro. CDR3 region: CASSDGLAGGADTQYF. The DNA for the CDR3 is TGTGCCAGCAGTGACGGACTAGCGGGAGGAGCAGATACGCAGTATTTT.